This TCR beta chain appears in the sequencing data of a study of T cell responses to AZD1222 COVID-19 vaccine (dated by TCRdb to about 2021). The study in broad terms: TCR sequencing covered some 250 trial participants: nearly 210 given two doses of AZD1222 and around 26 given two doses of MenACWY control vaccine. Trial participants were enrolled into age subgroups of 18-55, 56-69 and 70-plus years, which contained roughly 150, 30 and 60 TCR-sequenced participants, respectively. Broader findings and caveats from the paper: Because no day 14 peak-response samples were available, repertoires were characterized only after the peak T cell response. Participants were mostly white British, with more females than males. The authors suggested clonal diversity may have been underestimated. CD4 TCRs associated with the vaccine covered the entire spike protein, and the dominant responses were in regions 160-218 and 743-854. The 56-69-year group was small, and its depth increase did not reach significance, likely because of low power. Only a handful of AZD1222 recipients were SARS-CoV-2 seropositive at baseline, limiting conclusions about previously exposed vaccinees. After two AZD1222 doses, spike-specific TCR breadth and depth were significantly higher than at day 0 and than in MenACWY recipients. Nearly half of unique spike-specific TCRs reportedly recognized epitopes outside regions mutated in the B.1.351 and B.1.1.7 variants.

What this sample's time point label stands for: about 28 days (+/-7) after the second vaccine dose. AZD1222 recipients given second doses at about 4 weeks or at about 12 weeks were pooled, since spike-specific TCR depth and breadth were not found to differ between the two schedules. Vaccinee samples came from UK trials COV001 and COV002, including a single-blind randomized controlled phase 2/3 trial of AZD1222 (ChAdOx1 nCoV-19) in healthy adults. For TCRbeta chain sequencing, PBMC samples from trial participants were taken at day 0 and at day 28 after the second dose. Regarding this clone: The clone's antigen remains unknown. No base quality information exists; no much larger clone differs at one position.

The CDR3 regions of human TCRbeta chains were subjected to immunosequencing. In the source study's methods: Repertoire TCRs were matched against a reference library of SARS-CoV-2-specific TCRs generated with the MIRA antigen-specificity platform. Breadth was defined as the fraction of unique TCRs that were SARS-CoV-2-associated, and depth was defined as the fraction of total T cells that were SARS-CoV-2-associated. Using the MIRA data, each spike-specific TCR was assigned both to the spike region to which the TCR was reactive and to a CD4 or CD8 class. Log10-transformed breadth and depth values were compared by one-way ANOVA with Sidak's multiple comparisons tests. As stored in TCRdb, this immuneACCESS dataset retains in-frame rearrangements with V and J assigned. A fraction of the clones does not appear; measured against another copy, unresolved V genes explain less than half of the discrepancy, and the remainder lacks a known reason. V and J calls and clone size follow that table, whereas D and trimming were derived from the DNA. The sample profile shows around 73,000 clones; 89% of them were found once. The ten largest clones take up 7% to 10% of the sample.

The sample consisted of peripheral blood, taken 28 days after the second AZD1222 dose. The source is an adult who received the AZD1222 COVID-19 vaccine.

The CDR3 protein sequence reads: CASSPGQGLITEAFF. The nucleotides read TGTGCCAGCTCCCCCGGACAGGGCCTCATCACTGAAGCTTTCTTT. Recombination joined TRBV9 with TRBJ1-1; a stretch of 8 junction bases matches TRBD1. Based on the germline V gene, the CDR1 and CDR2 sequences are SGDLS and YYNGEE. Measured from the cysteine to the phenylalanine, the CDR3 is 15 residues long. Just the 45-base CDR3 DNA is kept, in frame starting at base 1. Germline trimming amounts to 7 bases on V and 4 bases on J, with 12 as the count of junction bases outside the gene matches.